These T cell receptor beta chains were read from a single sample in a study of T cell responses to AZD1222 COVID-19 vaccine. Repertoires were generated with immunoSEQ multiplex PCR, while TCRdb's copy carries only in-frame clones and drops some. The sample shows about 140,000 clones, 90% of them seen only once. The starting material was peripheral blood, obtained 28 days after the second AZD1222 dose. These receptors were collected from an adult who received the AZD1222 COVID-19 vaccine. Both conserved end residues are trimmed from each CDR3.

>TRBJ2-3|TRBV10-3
AISGGQWEGTDTQY
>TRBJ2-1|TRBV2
ASSESIRSEQF
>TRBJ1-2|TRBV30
AWGRMGYGYT
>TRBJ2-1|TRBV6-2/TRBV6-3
ASSAWSNSYNEQF
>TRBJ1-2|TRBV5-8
ASSRLGPGTYGYT
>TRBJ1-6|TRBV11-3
ASSSGTGGSPLH
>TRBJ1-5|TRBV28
ASRPSMNQPQH
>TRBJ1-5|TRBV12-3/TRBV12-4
ASSSGDQPQH
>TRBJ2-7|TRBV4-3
ASSQDRESSYEQY
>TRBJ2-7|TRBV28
ASSLTSGSRPYEQY
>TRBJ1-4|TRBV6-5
ASSPWTGDEKLF
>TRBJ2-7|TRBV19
ASSIAYRAPGEQY
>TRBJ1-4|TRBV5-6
ASSPTGAEKLF
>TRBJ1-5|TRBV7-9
ASSLSGGYQPQH
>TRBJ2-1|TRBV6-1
ASSEEASGSHEQF
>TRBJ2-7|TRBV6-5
ASRKRGGPYEQY
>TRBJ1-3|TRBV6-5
ASSYSQSSGNTIY
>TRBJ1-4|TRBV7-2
ASSSTGTADEKLF
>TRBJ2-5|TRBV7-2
ASSLGGSGGRETQY
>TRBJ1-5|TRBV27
ASSLGGQPQH
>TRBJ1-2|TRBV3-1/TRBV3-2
ASSQDRSYT
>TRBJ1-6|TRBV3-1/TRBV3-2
ASSQAGDLH
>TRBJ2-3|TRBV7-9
ASSPSGGGDTQY
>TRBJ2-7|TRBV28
ASSTRQGLSYEQY